The 13 T cell receptor beta chains in this list originate from one sample, sequenced in a study of beta chain features in type 1 diabetes. Whole-study results and caveats: Type 1 diabetes patients had moderately but significantly shorter TCRB CDR3s in all four CD4+ subsets.

The study reverse transcribed the entire isolated RNA, so it sequenced expressed TCRB transcripts. The table came from immunoSEQ multiplex PCR; TCRdb's copy has only in-frame clones and leaves some out. This sample yields a few hundred thousand clones, of which under 20% are seen a single time; less than 0.09% belongs to the top ten. No antigen has been assigned to these receptors. The sample consisted of naive CD4+ T cells from blood. Every receptor here comes from a man aged 30 to 39 with type 1 diabetes.

This clone has more than one count but fewer than ten. The chain has TRBV11-2 and TRBJ2-1; no firm D call. Trimming took 2 bases from V and 0 from J, leaving 8 bases between them. The CDR3 is 15 amino acids. Germline CDR1 reads SGHAT; CDR2 reads FQNNGV. The CDR3 spells CASSLLASSYNEQFF. CDR3 nucleotide sequence: TGTGCCAGCAGCTTACTGGCGAGCTCCTACAATGAGCAGTTCTTC.

This clone was found a few times. The V and J genes are TRBV5-1 and TRBJ2-4; D might be TRBD1 or TRBD2, each matching 5 bases. V was shortened by 5 bases and J by 0 bases, with 12 bases between the two germline ends. The V gene's germline CDR1 is SGHRS and CDR2 YFSETQ. The CDR3 totals 15 residues. The CDR3 protein is CASRRDGLAKNIQYF. The CDR3 DNA reads as TGCGCCAGCAGAAGGGACGGGCTAGCCAAAAACATTCAGTACTTC.

The chain recombines TRBV29-1 with TRBJ2-3, with 7 positions matching TRBD2. V was clipped by 8 bases and J by 2 bases; unmatched bases: 7. Germline loops: CDR1 SQVTM, CDR2 ANQGSEA. The CDR3 totals 13 residues. The CDR3 DNA sequence: TGCAGCCCCGGGAGGCTTTACACAGATACGCAGTATTTT. This sequence encodes CSPGRLYTDTQYF.

This chain uses TRBV1 with TRBJ1-3. TRBV1 is marked as a pseudogene. The CDR3 loop spans 18 amino acids. The CDR3 DNA follows: TGCACCAGCAGCCGTGTAAATAATGAGAACCGGCCTGGAAACACCATATATTTT. The encoded protein is CTSSRVNNENRPGNTIYF.

The chain joins TRBV6-6 to TRBJ2-6, with 9 nucleotides matching TRBD1. Germline CDR1 and CDR2: MNHNY and SVGAGI (reference sequence). The CDR3 loop spans 15 amino acids. The CDR3 nucleotides are TGTGCGGGGCGGGACAGGGCCTCTGGGGCCAACGTCCTGACTTTC. Translation gives CAGRDRASGANVLTF.

V and J are TRBV4-1 and TRBJ2-1; tentative D call: TRBD2 (5 bases). With 7 bases removed from V and 2 bases from J, the gap between germline ends came to 18 bases. Germline lookup yields CDR1 MGHRA and CDR2 YSYEKL. This CDR3 contains 16 residues. CDR3 amino acids: CASKHLAGGTYNEQFF. DNA of the CDR3: TGCGCCAGCAAACACTTGGCGGGTGGCACCTACAATGAGCAGTTCTTC.

The V and J genes are TRBV4-2 and TRBJ2-1, with 10 bases lining up with TRBD1. The CDR3 runs 15 residues. Germline-derived CDR1 and CDR2 are LGHNA and YNFKEQ. The trim removed 1 base at V and 8 bases at J, leaving 5 bases unmatched. CDR3 region: CASSQGQGADYEQFF. In DNA form, the CDR3 reads TGTGCCAGCAGCCAAGGACAGGGGGCTGACTATGAGCAGTTCTTC.

V is TRBV30 and J is TRBJ1-1; D unresolved. The CDR3 contains 13 residues. Germline loops: CDR1 GTSNPN, CDR2 SVGIG (reference sequence). V shed 3 bases and J shed 4 bases, with 12 bases lying between them. CDR3 protein: CAWRSGVSTEAFF. The DNA of the CDR3 is TGTGCCTGGAGGAGCGGGGTCTCCACTGAAGCTTTCTTT. Complete variable domain (other parts from reference TRBV30 and TRBJ1-1): SQTIHQWPATLVQPVGSPLSLECTVEGTSNPNLYWYRQAAGRGLQLLFYSVGIGQISSEVPQNLSASRPQDRQFILSSKKLLLSDSGFYLCAWRSGVSTEAFFGQGTRLTVV.

The chain combines TRBV7-2 with TRBJ1-5; perhaps TRBD1 as D (6 bases). The germline V gene encodes CDR1 SGHTA and CDR2 FQGNSA. Trimming stripped 4 bases from V and 9 bases from J, with 10 bases between. The CDR3 spans 12 residues. CDR3 in amino acids: CASSWGLGPQHF. As DNA, the CDR3 is TGTGCCAGCAGCTGGGGGCTTGGGCCCCAGCATTTT. Full variable domain (rest looked up from reference TRBV7-2 and TRBJ1-5): GAGVSQSPSNKVTEKGKDVELRCDPISGHTALYWYRQSLGQGLEFLIYFQGNSAPDKSGLPSDRFSAERTGGSVSTLTIQRTQQEDSAVYLCASSWGLGPQHFGDGTRLSIL.

A few counts support this clone. The genes are TRBV7-2 and TRBJ2-5, with a tentative D call TRBD2 (5 bases). V lost 7 bases and J lost 4, with 13 bases in between. Germline V CDR1 and CDR2: SGHTA, FQGNSA. This CDR3 region has 13 residues. CDR3: CASTEGWGETQYF. In DNA, the CDR3 is TGTGCCAGCACCGAGGGTTGGGGAGAGACCCAGTACTTC.

A few counts support this clone. The chain is built from TRBV2 and TRBJ2-3, with unresolved D. CDR1 is SNHLY and CDR2 is FYNNEI in the germline V gene. V was clipped by 9 bases and J by 2 bases, with 3 bases between them. The CDR3 length is 10 residues. The CDR3 DNA follows: TGTGCCAGATCCACAGATACGCAGTATTTT. It codes for CARSTDTQYF.

The table lists this clone with a few counts. The J gene is TRBJ2-1, the V gene TRBV2, with TRBD1 as a possible D gene (5 bases). Per germline, CDR1 SNHLY and CDR2 FYNNEI. The CDR3 is 13 residues long. Trimming removed 4 bases from V and 4 bases from J, with 8 bases in between. CDR3 sequence reads: CASSAQGYNEQFF. CDR3 nucleotide sequence: TGTGCCAGCAGTGCCCAGGGTTACAATGAGCAGTTCTTC.

The rearrangement uses TRBV27 and TRBJ1-4, with 10 bases that match TRBD1. Germline V lookup: CDR1 MNHEY, CDR2 SMNVEV (reference sequence). V lost 10 bases, J lost 8 bases, and 16 bases stayed unmatched. This CDR3 region has 16 residues. The CDR3 sequence: CATRDRGALVFEKLFF. For the CDR3, the DNA is TGTGCCACCCGGGACAGGGGTGCGCTAGTCTTCGAAAAACTGTTTTTT.